A selection of T cell receptor beta chains follows, all from one sample in a study of technical replicates of blood from several donors. Clones were read by immunoSEQ multiplex PCR, and TCRdb kept only the in-frame ones, dropping some. The data contain under 80,000 clones, 94% of them singletons. The sequencing input was T cells isolated from PBMCs. Receptors were obtained from a human donor in good health. The CDR3 runs from the conserved cysteine through the conserved F or W. A D gene is named only where the DNA matches it firmly. Clone sizes are given selectively: once, few, many, or a class where the clone is expanded.

.	TRBV7-9	.	TRBJ2-3	CASSQVSTDTQYF	TGTGCCAGCAGTCAGGTTAGCACAGATACGCAGTATTTT
.	TRBV5-1	.	TRBJ2-5	CASSLVGASQETQYF	TGCGCCAGCAGCTTGGTGGGGGCGAGCCAAGAGACCCAGTACTTC
TRBD1	TRBV29-1	.	TRBJ2-7	CSVEGGIQTGGVDEQYF	TGCAGCGTTGAAGGAGGGATCCAGACAGGGGGGGTGGACGAGCAGTACTTC
TRBD1	TRBV6-6	.	TRBJ1-1	CASSYSKTGTGSTFF	TGTGCCAGCAGTTACTCCAAAACCGGGACAGGGAGTACTTTCTTT
.	TRBV25-1	.	TRBJ2-7	CASTLDSLEQYF	TGTGCCAGCACCCTGGACAGTCTCGAGCAGTACTTC
.	TRBV25-1	.	TRBJ1-1	CASSEIGSLNTEAFF	TGTGCCAGCAGTGAAATCGGGAGTCTTAACACTGAAGCTTTCTTT
.	TRBV5-1	once	TRBJ1-4	CASSLATGTNEKLFF	TGCGCCAGCAGCTTGGCCACGGGAACTAATGAAAAACTGTTTTTT
TRBD2	TRBV4-2	.	TRBJ2-3	CASSQAGGSDTQYF	TGTGCCAGCAGCCAAGCGGGAGGGTCAGATACGCAGTATTTT
TRBD2	TRBV28	.	TRBJ2-1	CASRTLAGGYNEQFF	TGTGCCAGCAGGACCCTAGCGGGGGGCTACAATGAGCAGTTCTTC
TRBD2	TRBV11-3	.	TRBJ2-7	CASSQSAGLAGDSYEQYF	TGTGCCAGCAGCCAAAGCGCGGGGCTAGCGGGGGACTCCTACGAGCAGTACTTC
TRBD1	TRBV27	.	TRBJ1-5	CASSLWGQLNQPQHF	TGTGCCAGCAGTTTATGGGGACAGCTCAATCAGCCCCAGCATTTT
TRBD1	TRBV6-6	.	TRBJ2-7	CASSPNPGQRIYEQYF	TGTGCCAGCAGTCCCAATCCGGGACAGCGGATCTACGAGCAGTACTTC
TRBD2	TRBV5-1	.	TRBJ2-7	CASSHRLGGSYEQYF	TGCGCCAGCAGCCATCGTCTGGGAGGGAGCTACGAGCAGTACTTC
.	TRBV28	.	TRBJ2-7	CASSRGQTQDEQYF	TGTGCCAGCAGCCGCGGACAGACCCAGGACGAGCAGTACTTC
TRBD2	TRBV30	once	TRBJ2-3	CAWSGTTSGANTQYF	TGTGCCTGGAGCGGGACGACTAGCGGGGCTAATACGCAGTATTTT
.	TRBV28	.	TRBJ1-3	CASRRSVGSGNTIYF	TGTGCCAGCAGGCGAAGTGTCGGGTCTGGAAACACCATATATTTT
.	TRBV16	.	TRBJ2-7	CASSHLALSGAQQSYEQYF	TGTGCCAGCAGCCATTTGGCGTTGTCAGGGGCACAGCAATCCTACGAGCAGTACTTC